The 8 T cell receptor beta chains below all came from one sample that was sequenced in a study of cytomegalovirus exposure and HLA in healthy donors. The PCR contained 60 Vbeta and 13 Jbeta primers. Only in-frame clones appear in the TCRdb table, and some are missing; sequencing was by immunoSEQ multiplex PCR. The sample has about 110,000 clones, around 77% seen once. Material: PBMCs. The source is a woman aged 25 to 39 in good health and CMV-seropositive.

The chain combines TRBV2 with TRBJ1-1; D remains ambiguous. Germline-derived CDR1 and CDR2 are SNHLY and FYNNEI. There are 15 residues in the CDR3. With 4 bases removed from V and 0 bases from J, the gap between germline ends came to 12 bases. CDR3 in amino acids: CASSGKGDLNTEAFF. DNA of the CDR3: TGTGCCAGCAGTGGGAAGGGAGATTTGAACACTGAAGCTTTCTTT. The full variable domain, in which reference TRBV2 and TRBJ1-1 provide the parts outside the CDR3, is EPEVTQTPSHQVTQMGQEVILRCVPISNHLYFYWYRQILGQKVEFLVSFYNNEISEKSEIFDDQFSVERPDGSNFTLKIRSTKLEDSAMYFCASSGKGDLNTEAFFGQGTRLTVV.

This chain uses TRBV5-1 with TRBJ2-2; D is undetermined. Trimming took 1 base from V and 7 from J, leaving 11 bases between them. CDR1 is SGHRS, CDR2 YFSETQ, per germline. This CDR3 contains 14 residues. The CDR3 bases are TGCGCCAGCAGCTTGACAACGGGTGGCGGGGAGCTGTTTTTT. Its protein product is CASSLTTGGGELFF.

This clone appeared once. The rearrangement joins TRBV9 to TRBJ2-3; 7 positions agree with TRBD2. CDR1 and CDR2 (germline): SGDLS, YYNGEE. The CDR3 consists of 17 residues. J gave up 0 bases and V 4 bases, and 11 bases lay outside the gene matches. The CDR3 sequence: CASSPRGDPTSTDTQYF. The CDR3 bases are TGTGCCAGCAGCCCCCGGGGGGACCCCACAAGCACAGATACGCAGTATTTT. Based on the CDR3 plus reference TRBV9 and TRBJ2-3, the full variable domain is DSGVTQTPKHLITATGQRVTLRCSPRSGDLSVYWYQQSLDQGLQFLIQYYNGEERAKGNILERFSAQQFPDLHSELNLSSLELGDSALYFCASSPRGDPTSTDTQYFGPGTRLTVL.

V gene TRBV5-4 combines with J gene TRBJ2-7; TRBD2 matches 11 bases. CDR1 SGHNT and CDR2 YYREEE come from the germline V gene (reference sequence). The CDR3 runs 15 residues. V gave up 3 bases and J gave up 7 bases; unmatched junction bases: 9. The CDR3, as DNA: TGTGCCAGCAGCTCCATAGCGGGAGGGCAAGTTGAGCAGTACTTC. Translation gives CASSSIAGGQVEQYF.

V gene TRBV4-1 combines with J gene TRBJ1-2, with a possible D match to TRBD1 (6 bases). Trimming cost V 4 bases and J 6 bases, with 18 bases left between them. The CDR3 is 15 amino acids. Germline V gene lookup returns CDR1 MGHRA and CDR2 YSYEKL. The CDR3 loop reads CASSPEQGSSDGYTF. CDR3 DNA sequence: TGCGCCAGCAGCCCCGAACAGGGTTCAAGTGATGGCTACACCTTC.

This rearrangement joins TRBV4-1 to TRBJ2-5, with 10 bases matching TRBD2. The CDR3 loop spans 15 amino acids. The V segment lost 4 bases and the J segment 5 bases; nucleotides outside the gene matches: 7. Germline V lookup: CDR1 MGHRA, CDR2 YSYEKL. In DNA form, the CDR3 reads TGCGCCAGCAGCCTTAGCGGGAGGTACGGTGAGACCCAGTACTTC. Its protein product is CASSLSGRYGETQYF.

This rearrangement joins TRBV6-5 to TRBJ1-1, with 9 bases aligning to TRBD1. Per germline, CDR1 MNHEY and CDR2 SVGAGI. The CDR3 is 15 residues long. Unmatched junction bases numbered 9, after V lost 4 bases and J lost 6 bases. The chain's CDR3 is CASSSLGQGFAEAFF. In DNA, the CDR3 is TGTGCCAGCAGTTCCTTAGGACAGGGGTTCGCTGAAGCTTTCTTT.

The V and J genes are TRBV10-2 and TRBJ2-7; D is unresolved. Trimming shortened V by 7 bases and J by 3 bases, and 19 bases separated the two germline ends. Germline V CDR1 and CDR2: WSHSY, SAAADI. The CDR3 contains 15 residues. The CDR3 DNA reads as TGCGCCAGCACCCACCCCAGTACCTCCATCTACGAGCAGTACTTC. This gives the protein CASTHPSTSIYEQYF.